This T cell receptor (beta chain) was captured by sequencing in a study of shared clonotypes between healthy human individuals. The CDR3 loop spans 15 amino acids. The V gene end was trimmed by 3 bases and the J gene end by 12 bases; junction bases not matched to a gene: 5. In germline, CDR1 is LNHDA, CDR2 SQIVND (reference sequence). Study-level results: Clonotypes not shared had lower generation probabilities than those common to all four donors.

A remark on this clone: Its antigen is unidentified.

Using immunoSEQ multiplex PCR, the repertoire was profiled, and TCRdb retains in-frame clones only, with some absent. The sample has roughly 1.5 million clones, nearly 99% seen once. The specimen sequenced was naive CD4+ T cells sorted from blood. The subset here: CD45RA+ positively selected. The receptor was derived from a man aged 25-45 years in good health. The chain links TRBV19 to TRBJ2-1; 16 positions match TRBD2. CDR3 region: CASSIAGTSGRGQFF. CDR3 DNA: TGTGCCAGTAGTATTGCCGGGACTAGCGGGAGGGGGCAGTTCTTC.